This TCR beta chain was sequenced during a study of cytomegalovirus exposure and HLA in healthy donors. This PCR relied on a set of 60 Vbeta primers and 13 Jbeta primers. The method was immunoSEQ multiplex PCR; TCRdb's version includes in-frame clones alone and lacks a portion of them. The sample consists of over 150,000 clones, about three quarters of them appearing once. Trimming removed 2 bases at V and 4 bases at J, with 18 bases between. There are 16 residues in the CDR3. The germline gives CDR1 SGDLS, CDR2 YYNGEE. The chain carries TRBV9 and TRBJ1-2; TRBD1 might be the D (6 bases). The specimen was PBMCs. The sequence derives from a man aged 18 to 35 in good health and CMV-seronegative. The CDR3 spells CASSVSPTGIGYGYTF. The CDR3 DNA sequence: TGTGCCAGCAGCGTTTCCCCAACAGGGATCGGCTATGGCTACACCTTC.